These 15 T cell receptor beta chains originate from one sample sequenced in a study of T cell responses to AZD1222 COVID-19 vaccine. TCRdb's copy holds only in-frame clones and misses some; the assay was immunoSEQ multiplex PCR. Of 140,000 to 150,000 clones listed, 85% to 95% were seen once; the top ten hold roughly an eighth. Sequencing used peripheral blood, obtained after recovery from COVID-19. The receptors here all came from an adult who had recovered from COVID-19.

The chain uses TRBV4-2 and TRBJ2-3; 8 bases match TRBD2. This CDR3 has 15 amino acids. Trimming removed 1 base from V and 5 bases from J; junction bases left unmatched: 5. Germline assignment: CDR1 LGHNA and CDR2 YNFKEQ. CDR3 nucleotides: TGTGCCAGCAGCCAAGCAGCGGGAGATGGAGATACGCAGTATTTT. Translated, it gives CASSQAAGDGDTQYF.

The chain joins TRBV6-1 to TRBJ2-1, with 10 bases identical to TRBD2. Germline V gene lookup returns CDR1 MNHNS and CDR2 SASEGT. This CDR3 comprises 16 residues. V lost 3 bases and J lost 7; bases outside the gene matches: 9. The CDR3 sequence is CASSENPGLASNEQFF. In DNA, the CDR3 is TGTGCCAGCAGTGAGAACCCGGGACTAGCGTCAAATGAGCAGTTCTTC.

V is TRBV10-2 and J is TRBJ2-5; D is possibly TRBD1 or TRBD2 (5 bases each). This CDR3 spans 15 amino acids. Germline CDR1 reads WSHSY; CDR2 reads SAAADI. The V gene lost 9 bases and the J gene lost 2 bases, with 19 bases spanning the gap. The CDR3 protein is CARDERDGPQETQYF. CDR3 sequence (DNA): TGCGCCAGGGATGAACGGGACGGTCCACAAGAGACCCAGTACTTC.

The rearrangement uses TRBV6-5 and TRBJ1-4; tentatively, D is TRBD1 (5 bases). Germline V gene data show CDR1 as MNHEY and CDR2 as SVGAGI. V was pared by 6 bases and J by 5 bases, with 16 bases between. CDR3 length equals 15 residues. The CDR3 reads CASSRSGKLNEKLFF. In nucleotides, the CDR3 is TGTGCCAGCAGCAGGTCAGGGAAGCTCAATGAAAAACTGTTTTTT.

J is TRBJ2-7 and V is TRBV7-9, with D unclear. This CDR3 region has 13 residues. V dropped 4 bases and J dropped 4 bases, with 11 bases sitting between them. Germline loops: CDR1 SEHNR, CDR2 FQNEAQ (reference sequence). The CDR3: CASSYRGSYEQYF. The CDR3 region has the DNA TGTGCCAGCAGCTACCGAGGAAGTTACGAGCAGTACTTC.

This sequence joins TRBV27 and TRBJ2-2, with 8 positions matching TRBD2. This CDR3 has 14 amino acids. V lost 3 bases to trimming and J lost 5 bases; unmatched junction nucleotides: 2. Germline V gene sequence: CDR1 MNHEY, CDR2 SMNVEV (reference sequence). For the CDR3, the DNA is TGTGCCAGCAGTTTCAAGCGGGAGACCGGGGAGCTGTTTTTT. Translating it yields CASSFKRETGELFF.

This clone was seen just once. J is TRBJ2-1 and V is TRBV5-1, with 9 bases aligning to TRBD2. The CDR3 is 15 amino acids. Germline trimming cut 5 bases from V and 7 bases from J; bases unmatched to any gene: 10. The germline gives CDR1 SGHRS, CDR2 YFSETQ. The CDR3 region is CASSTIAGEGNEQFF. In DNA form, the CDR3 reads TGCGCCAGCAGTACGATAGCGGGGGAGGGTAATGAGCAGTTCTTC.

The rearrangement joins TRBV28 to TRBJ2-7; 8 bases agree with TRBD2. Germline CDR1 MDHEN, CDR2 SYDVKM. This CDR3 region has 16 residues. After removal of 3 bases from V and 0 bases from J, the junction contained 7 bases not matched to a gene. CDR3 DNA sequence: TGTGCCAGCAGTTTTCCTCTAGCGGGTTTCTCCTACGAGCAGTACTTC. This gives the protein CASSFPLAGFSYEQYF.

The V gene is TRBV6-2 or TRBV6-3, the J gene TRBJ1-5; 10 bases fit TRBD1. Germline trimming cut 6 bases from V and 7 bases from J; bases unmatched to any gene: 3. The CDR3 spans 13 residues. The germline V gene encodes CDR1 MNHEY and CDR2 SVGEGT. CDR3 sequence (DNA): TGTGCCAGCAGCCGGGACAGGGGACAGCCCCAGCATTTT. Translated: CASSRDRGQPQHF.

The chain is built from TRBV5-1 and TRBJ2-2, with TRBD2 matching over 10 bases. The CDR3 extends over 17 amino acids. V dropped 3 bases and J dropped 4; count of bases not matched to a gene: 9. Germline assignment: CDR1 SGHRS and CDR2 YFSETQ. The DNA for the CDR3 is TGCGCCAGCAGCTCACTAGCGGGGAGTAGGGTCACCGGGGAGCTGTTTTTT. Protein sequence: CASSSLAGSRVTGELFF.

The chain employs TRBV28 and TRBJ1-2; D gene uncertain. CDR1 is MDHEN, CDR2 SYDVKM, per germline. The CDR3 length is 15 residues. Trimming pared 3 bases from V and 7 bases from J, leaving 18 bases between. CDR3 in DNA: TGTGCCAGCAGTTTCTTCCAGGCTACGCCTAGTGGCTACACCTTC. Translated: CASSFFQATPSGYTF.

The chain combines TRBV7-6 with TRBJ1-1; 7 bases agree with TRBD1. CDR3 size: 15 residues. The germline V gene encodes CDR1 SGHVS and CDR2 FNYEAQ. Trimming took 1 base from V and 0 from J; bases not matched to a gene: 2. The CDR3 region is CASSLDRGLNTEAFF. The CDR3 nucleotides are TGTGCCAGCAGCTTAGACAGGGGCCTGAACACTGAAGCTTTCTTT.

The V gene is TRBV9, the J gene TRBJ1-1, with 8 bases that match TRBD1. The germline gives CDR1 SGDLS, CDR2 YYNGEE. This CDR3 comprises 12 residues. V shed 3 bases, J shed 10 bases, and the junction held 5 bases outside the gene matches. CDR3 amino acids: CASSGNRGRAFF. In DNA, the CDR3 is TGTGCCAGCAGCGGTAACAGGGGGAGAGCTTTCTTT.

The chain carries TRBV2 and TRBJ1-1, with 8 bases matching TRBD1. After removal of 4 bases from V and 5 bases from J, the junction contained 3 bases not matched to a gene. Germline CDR1 SNHLY, CDR2 FYNNEI. The CDR3 runs to 13 residues. The CDR3 loop reads CASSVRQGTEAFF. CDR3 DNA sequence: TGTGCCAGCAGTGTGCGACAGGGGACTGAAGCTTTCTTT.

This rearrangement joins TRBV5-1 to TRBJ1-1; D gene ambiguous. CDR1 is SGHRS and CDR2 is YFSETQ in the germline V gene. Between the trimmed V and J ends, which lost 1 base and 1 base, there was a span of 5 bases. The CDR3 is made up of 13 amino acids. CDR3 in DNA: TGCGCCAGCAGCTTGTCTGAGAACACTGAAGCTTTCTTT. It encodes CASSLSENTEAFF.